This TCR beta chain was identified in a study of blood T cell repertoires in COVID-19. Participants spanned ages about 18 to 89 years and resided in fewer than 30 US areas. Assignments of participants to cohorts depended upon their own reported clinical history. The CDR3 length is 15 residues. The germline V gene encodes CDR1 SGDLS and CDR2 YYNGEE. V dropped 4 bases and J dropped 7; count of bases not matched to a gene: 8. Under the authors' procedure: Using reference gene primer amplification, nucleated cell counts were estimated. The method was immunoSEQ multiplex PCR; TCRdb's version includes in-frame clones alone and lacks a portion of them. The V and J calls and the clone size are those of that table, but D and trimming were determined from the DNA. The data show roughly 180,000 clones, approximately 87% seen once.

The specimen was PBMCs or T cells enriched from blood (not recorded which). The chain has TRBV9 and TRBJ1-6, with TRBD1 matching over 7 bases. The TCR originated in a woman between 45 and 65 years old who had recovered from COVID-19. The DNA of the CDR3 is TGTGCCAGCAGCCTAAGAGGGGGACAGAATTCACCCCTCCACTTT. Its translation: CASSLRGGQNSPLHF.